A single T cell receptor (beta chain) is shown here with its context. Germline V CDR1 and CDR2: DFQATT, SNEGSKA (reference sequence). This CDR3 comprises 11 residues. This sample stems from a study of shared clonotypes between healthy human individuals. Using immunoSEQ multiplex PCR, the repertoire was profiled, and TCRdb retains in-frame clones only, with some absent. In the table there are some 630,000 clones, less than 80% of which are singletons. The sequencing input was memory CD4+ T cells sorted from blood. As for subset: CD45RA-negative fraction. This chain joins TRBV20-1 and TRBJ1-2; D uncertain. The sequence came from a woman under 40 in good health. In DNA form, the CDR3 reads TGCAGGGCGTTAGAGGAGTATGGCTACACCTTC. Protein: CRALEEYGYTF.